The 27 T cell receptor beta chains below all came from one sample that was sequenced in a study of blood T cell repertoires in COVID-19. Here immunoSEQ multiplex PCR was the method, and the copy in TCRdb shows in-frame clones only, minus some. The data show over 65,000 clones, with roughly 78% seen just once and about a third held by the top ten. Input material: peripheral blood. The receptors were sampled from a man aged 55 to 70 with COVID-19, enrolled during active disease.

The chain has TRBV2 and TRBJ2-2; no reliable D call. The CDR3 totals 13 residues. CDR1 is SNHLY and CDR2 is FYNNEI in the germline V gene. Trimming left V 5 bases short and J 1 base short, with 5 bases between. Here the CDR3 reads CASSQMNTGELFF. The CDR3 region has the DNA TGTGCCAGCAGTCAGATGAACACCGGGGAGCTGTTTTTT. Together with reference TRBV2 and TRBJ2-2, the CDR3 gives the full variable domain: EPEVTQTPSHQVTQMGQEVILRCVPISNHLYFYWYRQILGQKVEFLVSFYNNEISEKSEIFDDQFSVERPDGSNFTLKIRSTKLEDSAMYFCASSQMNTGELFFGEGSRLTVL.

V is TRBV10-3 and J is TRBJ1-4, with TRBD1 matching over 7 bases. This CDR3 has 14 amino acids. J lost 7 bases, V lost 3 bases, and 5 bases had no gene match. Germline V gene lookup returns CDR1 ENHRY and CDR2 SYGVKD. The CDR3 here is CAISEGGAGEKLFF. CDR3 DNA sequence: TGTGCCATCAGTGAAGGGGGCGCGGGTGAAAAACTGTTTTTT.

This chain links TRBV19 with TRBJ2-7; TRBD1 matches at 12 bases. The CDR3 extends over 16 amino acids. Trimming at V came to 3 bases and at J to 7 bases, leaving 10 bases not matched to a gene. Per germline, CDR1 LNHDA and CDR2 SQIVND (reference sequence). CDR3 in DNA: TGTGCCAGTAGTATGTGGCTGGGACAGGGGGCTTGGGAGCAGTACTTC. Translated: CASSMWLGQGAWEQYF.

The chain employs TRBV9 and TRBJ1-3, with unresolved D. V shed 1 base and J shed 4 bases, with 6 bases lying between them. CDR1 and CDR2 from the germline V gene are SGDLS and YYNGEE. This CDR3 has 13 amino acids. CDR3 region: CASSVYSGNTIYF. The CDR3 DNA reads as TGTGCCAGCAGCGTATACTCAGGAAACACCATATATTTT. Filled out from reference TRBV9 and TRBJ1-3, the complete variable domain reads DSGVTQTPKHLITATGQRVTLRCSPRSGDLSVYWYQQSLDQGLQFLIQYYNGEERAKGNILERFSAQQFPDLHSELNLSSLELGDSALYFCASSVYSGNTIYFGEGSWLTVV.

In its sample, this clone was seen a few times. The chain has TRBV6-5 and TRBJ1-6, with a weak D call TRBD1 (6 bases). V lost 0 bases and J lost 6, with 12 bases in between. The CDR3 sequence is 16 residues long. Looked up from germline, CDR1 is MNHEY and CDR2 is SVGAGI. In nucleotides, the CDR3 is TGTGCCAGCAGTTACTCGGTATTACAGGGTAATTCACCCCTCCACTTT. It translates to CASSYSVLQGNSPLHF.

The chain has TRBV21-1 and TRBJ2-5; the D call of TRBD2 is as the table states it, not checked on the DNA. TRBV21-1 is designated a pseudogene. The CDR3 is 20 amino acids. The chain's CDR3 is CASSKKETSGGSRGVETQYF. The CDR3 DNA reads TGTGCCAGCAGCAAAAAGGAAACTAGCGGGGGCTCTCGCGGGGTCGAGACCCAGTACTTC.

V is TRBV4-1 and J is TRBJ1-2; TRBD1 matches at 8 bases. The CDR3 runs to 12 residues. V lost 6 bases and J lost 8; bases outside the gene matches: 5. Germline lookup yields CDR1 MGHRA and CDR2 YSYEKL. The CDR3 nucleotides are TGCGCCAGCAGTGCAGGGGGCGAGGGCTACACCTTC. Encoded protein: CASSAGGEGYTF.

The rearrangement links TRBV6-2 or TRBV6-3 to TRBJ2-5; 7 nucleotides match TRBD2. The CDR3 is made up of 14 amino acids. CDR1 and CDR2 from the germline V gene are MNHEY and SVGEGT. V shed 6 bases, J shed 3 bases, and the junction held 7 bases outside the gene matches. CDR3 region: CASSPITSEETQYF. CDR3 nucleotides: TGTGCCAGCAGCCCCATTACTAGCGAAGAGACCCAGTACTTC.

In DNA form, the CDR3 reads TGTGCCAGCAGCTCCCTGACAACAAGCTCTGGAAACACCATATATTTT. Amino acids: CASSSLTTSSGNTIYF. This chain connects TRBV14 to TRBJ1-3; D is ambiguous. V was clipped by 5 bases and J by 0 bases, with 14 bases between them. Germline V gene lookup returns CDR1 SGHDN and CDR2 FVKESK. CDR3 length equals 16 residues.

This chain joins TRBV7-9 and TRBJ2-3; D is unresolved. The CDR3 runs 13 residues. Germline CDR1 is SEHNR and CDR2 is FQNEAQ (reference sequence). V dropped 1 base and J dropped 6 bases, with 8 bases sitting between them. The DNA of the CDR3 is TGTGCCAGCAGCTTAGACCCTAATGATACGCAGTATTTT. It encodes CASSLDPNDTQYF.

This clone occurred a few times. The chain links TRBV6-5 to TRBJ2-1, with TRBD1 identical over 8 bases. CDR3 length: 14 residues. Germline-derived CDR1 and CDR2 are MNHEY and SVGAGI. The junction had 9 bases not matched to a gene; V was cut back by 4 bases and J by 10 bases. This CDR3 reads CASSFGQGSGEQFF. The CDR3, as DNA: TGTGCCAGCAGTTTCGGACAGGGTAGTGGCGAGCAGTTCTTC.

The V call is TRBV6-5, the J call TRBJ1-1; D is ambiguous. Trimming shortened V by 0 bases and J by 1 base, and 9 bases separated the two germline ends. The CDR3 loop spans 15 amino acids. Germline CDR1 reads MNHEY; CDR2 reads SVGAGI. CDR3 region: CASSYSSKKNTEAFF. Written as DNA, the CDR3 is TGTGCCAGCAGTTACTCGAGTAAGAAGAACACTGAAGCTTTCTTT.

CDR3 coding DNA: TGCGCCAGCAGCTCCCTCTCGGTGAACACTGAAGCTTTCTTT. Its protein product is CASSSLSVNTEAFF. The chain joins TRBV5-1 to TRBJ1-1, with no clear D. Germline values: CDR1 SGHRS, CDR2 YFSETQ. This CDR3 region has 14 residues. The ends were cut back, 3 bases at V and 0 bases at J, with 9 bases in the middle. The whole variable domain, filled in from reference TRBV5-1 and TRBJ1-1, reads KAGVTQTPRYLIKTRGQQVTLSCSPISGHRSVSWYQQTPGQGLQFLFEYFSETQRNKGNFPGRFSGRQFSNSRSEMNVSTLELGDSALYLCASSSLSVNTEAFFGQGTRLTVV.

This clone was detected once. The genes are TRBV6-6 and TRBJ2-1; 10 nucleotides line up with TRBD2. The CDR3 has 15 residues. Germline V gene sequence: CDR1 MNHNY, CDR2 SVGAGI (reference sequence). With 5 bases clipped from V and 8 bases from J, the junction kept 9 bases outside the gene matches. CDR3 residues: CASSGGSGGWYEQFF. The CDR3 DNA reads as TGTGCCAGCAGTGGGGGTAGCGGGGGGTGGTATGAGCAGTTCTTC.

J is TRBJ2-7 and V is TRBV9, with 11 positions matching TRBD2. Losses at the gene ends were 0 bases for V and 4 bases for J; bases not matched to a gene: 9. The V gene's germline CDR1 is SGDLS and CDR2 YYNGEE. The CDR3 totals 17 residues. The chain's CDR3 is CASSVGSGTSGSYEQYF. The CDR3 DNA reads TGTGCCAGCAGCGTAGGTTCCGGGACTAGCGGTAGTTACGAGCAGTACTTC.

DNA for the CDR3: TGTGCCAGCAGCCCATCCAGGACTAGCGGGAAGGAGACCCAGTACTTC. Translated, it gives CASSPSRTSGKETQYF. J is TRBJ2-5 and V is TRBV7-9; 12 positions match TRBD2. V lost 5 bases to trimming and J lost 5 bases; unmatched junction nucleotides: 9. The germline V gene has CDR1 SEHNR and CDR2 FQNEAQ (reference sequence). The CDR3 loop spans 16 amino acids.

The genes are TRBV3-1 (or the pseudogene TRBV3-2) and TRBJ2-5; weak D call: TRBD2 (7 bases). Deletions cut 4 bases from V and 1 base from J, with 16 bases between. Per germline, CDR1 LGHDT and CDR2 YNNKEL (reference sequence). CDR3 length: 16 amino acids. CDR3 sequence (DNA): TGTGCCAGCAGCCCCCAGTGGGGAGGGGGCCAAGAGACCCAGTACTTC. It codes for CASSPQWGGGQETQYF.

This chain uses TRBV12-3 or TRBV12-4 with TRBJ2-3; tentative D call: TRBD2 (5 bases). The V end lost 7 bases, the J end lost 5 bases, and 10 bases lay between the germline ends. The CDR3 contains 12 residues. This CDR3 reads CASTRGLDTQYF. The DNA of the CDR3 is TGTGCCAGCACCCGGGGTCTAGATACGCAGTATTTT.

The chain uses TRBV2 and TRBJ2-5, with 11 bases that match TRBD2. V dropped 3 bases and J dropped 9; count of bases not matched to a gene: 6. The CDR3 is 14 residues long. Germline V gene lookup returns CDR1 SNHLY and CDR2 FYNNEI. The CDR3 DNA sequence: TGTGCCAGCAGTGATAGCGGGAGGGGTGTGCCCCAGTACTTC. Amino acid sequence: CASSDSGRGVPQYF.

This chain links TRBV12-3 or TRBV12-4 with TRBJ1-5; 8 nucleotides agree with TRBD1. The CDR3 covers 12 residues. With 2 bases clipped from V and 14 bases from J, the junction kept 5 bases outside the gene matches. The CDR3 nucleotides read TGTGCCAGCAGTTTATTACCGGGACAGGAGCATTTT. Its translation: CASSLLPGQEHF.

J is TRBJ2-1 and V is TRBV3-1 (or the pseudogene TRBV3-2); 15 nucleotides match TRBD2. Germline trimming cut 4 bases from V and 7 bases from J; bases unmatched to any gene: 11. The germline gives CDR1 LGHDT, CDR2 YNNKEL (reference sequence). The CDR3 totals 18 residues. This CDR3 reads CASSPLGTSGGFGNEQFF. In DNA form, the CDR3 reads TGTGCCAGCAGCCCACTTGGGACTAGCGGGGGGTTTGGGAATGAGCAGTTCTTC.

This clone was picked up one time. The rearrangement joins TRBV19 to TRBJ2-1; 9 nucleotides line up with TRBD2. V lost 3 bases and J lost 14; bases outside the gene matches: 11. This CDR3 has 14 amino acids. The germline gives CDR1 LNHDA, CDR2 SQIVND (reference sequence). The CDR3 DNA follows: TGTGCCAGTAGTATTGCAGGAGTAGCGGGGGCAGAGTTCTTC. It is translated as CASSIAGVAGAEFF.

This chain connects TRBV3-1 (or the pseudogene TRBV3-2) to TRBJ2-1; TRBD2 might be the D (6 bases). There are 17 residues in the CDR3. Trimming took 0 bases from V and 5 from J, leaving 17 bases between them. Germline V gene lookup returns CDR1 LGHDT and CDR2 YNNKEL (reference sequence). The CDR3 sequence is CASSQEEGPVADNEQFF. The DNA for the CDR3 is TGTGCCAGCAGCCAAGAGGAGGGACCGGTAGCTGACAATGAGCAGTTCTTC.

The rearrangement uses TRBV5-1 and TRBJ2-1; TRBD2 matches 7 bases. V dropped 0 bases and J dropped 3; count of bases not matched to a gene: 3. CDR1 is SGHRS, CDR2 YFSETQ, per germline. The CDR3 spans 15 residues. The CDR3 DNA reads TGCGCCAGCAGCTTGGGGCTAGCGGACTACAATGAGCAGTTCTTC. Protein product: CASSLGLADYNEQFF.

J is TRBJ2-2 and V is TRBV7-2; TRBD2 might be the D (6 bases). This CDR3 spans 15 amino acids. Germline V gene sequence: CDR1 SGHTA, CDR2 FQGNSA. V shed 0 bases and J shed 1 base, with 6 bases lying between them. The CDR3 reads CASSLAGGNTGELFF. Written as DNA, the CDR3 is TGTGCCAGCAGCTTAGCGGGAGGGAACACCGGGGAGCTGTTTTTT.

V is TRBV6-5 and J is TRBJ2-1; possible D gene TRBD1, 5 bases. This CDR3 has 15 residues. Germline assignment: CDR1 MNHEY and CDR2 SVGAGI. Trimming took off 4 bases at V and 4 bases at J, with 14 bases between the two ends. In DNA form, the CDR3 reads TGTGCCAGCAGTTCCACAGGAGCCCATTACAATGAGCAGTTCTTC. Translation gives CASSSTGAHYNEQFF.

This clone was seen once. The CDR3 sequence is CASGGQPRGNEQFF. The CDR3 DNA reads TGTGCCAGCGGTGGACAACCAAGGGGCAATGAGCAGTTCTTC. This rearrangement joins TRBV2 to TRBJ2-1, with D tentatively TRBD1 (5 bases). Per germline, CDR1 SNHLY and CDR2 FYNNEI. Trimming removed 8 bases from V and 6 bases from J, with 17 bases in between. CDR3 length: 14 amino acids.